The clone carrying this TCR beta chain was picked up many times. TCRdb reanalyzed the PCR reads with MiXCR. The sample has some 26,000 clones; 26% are singletons. The record originates from a study of metastatic and nonmetastatic thyroid tumors. Not a single patient had been given any form of treatment at any point before undergoing thyroid surgery. This CDR3 comprises 13 residues. Looked up from germline, CDR1 is MGHRA and CDR2 is YSYEKL. V was shortened by 0 bases and J by 6 bases, with 8 bases between the two germline ends. The clonotype comes from a male donor with papillary thyroid cancer or a benign thyroid nodule (not recorded which). Some clones in this sample may be carry-over from other donors' samples. Sequencing was carried out using blood. This chain joins TRBV4-1 and TRBJ1-2; D gene uncertain. This CDR3 is CASSQDAGNGYTF. The CDR3 coding sequence is TGCGCCAGCAGCCAAGATGCGGGGAATGGCTACACCTTC.